This T cell receptor beta chain was found in a study of identical twins. Findings of the study overall: Monozygotic twins shared more out-of-frame TCR alpha than recombination models predicted. Researchers reported excess low generation probability among twin-shared out-of-frame alpha sequences. Beta out-of-frame sequences showed weaker excess sharing between twins.

V lost 6 bases and J 5 bases, leaving 14 bases between the germline ends. The CDR3 is 14 residues long. This clonotype has more than one count but fewer than ten. Its antigen is not identified. A single record per CDR3 protein comes from TCRdb applying MiXCR to the 5' RACE reads. The table lists roughly 630,000 distinct CDR3 sequences, roughly 7.2% of them singletons. These data were also reused for a study on yellow fever vaccine responses in identical twins. As that study records: Convergence reportedly seemed to mark part of the twins' vaccine T cell response, with personalization marking the rest.

The clonotype originates from a woman younger than 35 in good health. The sequencing input was PBMCs. The chain has TRBV12-3 or TRBV12-4 and TRBJ2-1; D is perhaps TRBD2 (6 bases). The CDR3 DNA follows: TGTGCCAGCAGCCTCATCGGGGGAAACAATGAGCAGTTCTTC. It translates to CASSLIGGNNEQFF.